This T cell receptor beta chain was identified in a study of T cells in Graves' hyperthyroidism and ophthalmopathy. Whole-study findings and limits: Within blood appeared most thyroid clonotypes that had expanded above 0.001.

Germline V lookup: CDR1 MNHEY, CDR2 SVGEGT. V lost 10 bases to trimming and J lost 4 bases; unmatched junction nucleotides: 9. The CDR3 has 13 residues. RNA transcripts were the template for amplifying TCR beta CDR3 regions. The TCR CDR3 first-round RT-PCR relied on the HTBI primer set. TCRdb processed the multiplex PCR reads anew with MiXCR; each CDR3 protein has one entry. The sample lists about 290,000 distinct CDR3 sequences; 13% were seen once. Based on clinical symptoms, serum thyroxine and TRAb, thyroid ultrasound and orbital computed tomography, diagnoses were reached. As regards this clonotype: Its target is unknown.

The receptor was derived from a woman aged 25-40 years with Graves' hyperthyroidism that later progressed to Graves' ophthalmopathy. V is TRBV6-2 or TRBV6-3 and J is TRBJ2-5; 7 nucleotides agree with TRBD2. The source material was blood. The CDR3: CATTGLVSETQYF. CDR3 coding DNA: TGTGCCACAACCGGACTAGTATCAGAGACCCAGTACTTC.